These T cell receptor beta chains were read from a single sample in a study of graft-versus-host responses after intestinal transplantation. What these receptors recognize is not known. The data were produced by immunoSEQ multiplex PCR, yet TCRdb's version contains in-frame clones alone and is incomplete. The sample carries just under 65,000 clones, 90% to 95% recorded once. The sequences come from unstimulated CD8+ T cells sorted from spleen or lymph node cells, collected before transplant. These receptors all come from a human donor who was the organ donor for an intestinal transplant. Both conserved end residues are part of each CDR3. The order of the fields is clone size, J gene, V gene, D gene, CDR3 protein, CDR3 DNA. D genes are given only for firm matches. Expanded clones are given a class, and other clones once, few, many or no size at all.

size: .
J: TRBJ2-5
V: TRBV27
D: TRBD1
CDR3: CASTSFGQDQETQYF
DNA: TGTGCCAGCACCTCCTTCGGACAGGACCAAGAGACCCAGTACTTC

size: .
J: TRBJ2-1
V: TRBV7-6
D: TRBD2
CDR3: CASSLSAGPTINEQFF
DNA: TGTGCCAGCAGCTTATCAGCGGGACCAACGATCAATGAGCAGTTCTTC

size: .
J: TRBJ2-7
V: TRBV6-1
D: TRBD1
CDR3: CASRETGLIGQYF
DNA: TGTGCCAGCCGAGAGACAGGGCTTATTGGGCAGTACTTC

size: .
J: TRBJ1-1
V: TRBV6-5
D: TRBD1
CDR3: CASSPNNRGNTEAFF
DNA: TGTGCCAGCAGTCCCAATAACAGGGGTAACACTGAAGCTTTCTTT

size: .
J: TRBJ1-3
V: TRBV2
D: TRBD1
CDR3: CASSEDRGQRNTIYF
DNA: TGTGCCAGCAGTGAGGACAGGGGTCAAAGAAACACCATATATTTT

size: .
J: TRBJ2-5
V: TRBV5-1
D: .
CDR3: CASYLAFETQYF
DNA: TGCGCCAGCTACCTAGCTTTCGAGACCCAGTACTTC

size: .
J: TRBJ2-7
V: TRBV5-6
D: TRBD1
CDR3: CASSLGQGVGWYEQYF
DNA: TGTGCCAGCAGCCTGGGACAGGGGGTGGGTTGGTACGAGCAGTACTTC

size: .
J: TRBJ2-1
V: TRBV29-1
D: TRBD2
CDR3: CSAELETSGTLVYNEQFF
DNA: TGCAGCGCCGAGCTGGAAACTAGCGGGACCTTGGTTTACAATGAGCAGTTCTTC

size: .
J: TRBJ2-7
V: TRBV27
D: TRBD2
CDR3: CASSQPWGGSYEQYF
DNA: TGTGCCAGCAGTCAGCCGTGGGGGGGTTCCTACGAGCAGTACTTC

size: .
J: TRBJ1-2
V: TRBV5-1
D: .
CDR3: CASSLSVTGDGYTF
DNA: TGCGCCAGCAGCCTAAGCGTGACGGGGGATGGCTACACCTTC

size: few
J: TRBJ2-7
V: TRBV19
D: .
CDR3: CASSYGGYEQYF
DNA: TGTGCCAGTAGTTACGGGGGCTACGAGCAGTACTTC

size: .
J: TRBJ2-7
V: TRBV18
D: .
CDR3: CANSPVRAGHEQYF
DNA: TGTGCCAACTCACCTGTTAGAGCAGGGCACGAGCAGTACTTC

size: .
J: TRBJ2-2
V: TRBV29-1
D: .
CDR3: CSVVIDTGELFF
DNA: TGCAGCGTCGTAATAGACACCGGGGAGCTGTTTTTT

size: .
J: TRBJ1-2
V: TRBV11-2
D: .
CDR3: CASSLAQPYGYTF
DNA: TGTGCCAGCAGCTTAGCACAGCCCTATGGCTACACCTTC

size: .
J: TRBJ2-1
V: TRBV4-2
D: TRBD1
CDR3: CASSQGGQGTNEQFF
DNA: TGTGCCAGCAGCCAAGGGGGACAGGGAACGAATGAGCAGTTCTTC

size: .
J: TRBJ2-6
V: TRBV11-2
D: TRBD2
CDR3: CASSPSRGAGEAGANVLTF
DNA: TGTGCCAGCAGCCCCTCGCGGGGGGCGGGAGAGGCTGGGGCCAACGTCCTGACTTTC

size: .
J: TRBJ2-2
V: TRBV21-1
D: .
CDR3: CASSKRGGPSHGELFF
DNA: TGTGCCAGCAGCAAAAGGGGGGGACCTAGTCACGGGGAGCTGTTTTTT

size: .
J: TRBJ1-2
V: TRBV9
D: .
CDR3: CASSPPSDTPDYGYTF
DNA: TGTGCCAGCAGCCCCCCCTCGGACACGCCTGACTATGGCTACACCTTC

size: .
J: TRBJ2-2
V: TRBV4-2
D: TRBD1
CDR3: CASRRTGEAGELFF
DNA: TGTGCCAGCAGACGGACAGGGGAAGCCGGGGAGCTGTTTTTT

size: once
J: TRBJ2-7
V: TRBV11-2
D: TRBD2
CDR3: CASSLVGGRNEQYF
DNA: TGTGCCAGCAGCTTAGTGGGAGGGAGAAACGAGCAGTACTTC

size: .
J: TRBJ2-1
V: TRBV28
D: TRBD2
CDR3: CASSFLLADNEQFF
DNA: TGTGCCAGCAGTTTCCTGCTAGCGGACAATGAGCAGTTCTTC

size: .
J: TRBJ1-3
V: TRBV27
D: .
CDR3: CASSPGAGNTIYF
DNA: TGTGCCAGCAGTCCCGGGGCTGGAAACACCATATATTTT

size: .
J: TRBJ2-7
V: TRBV28
D: TRBD2
CDR3: CASSIAGGSYEQYF
DNA: TGTGCCAGCAGCATAGCGGGAGGCTCCTACGAGCAGTACTTC

size: .
J: TRBJ2-7
V: TRBV5-1
D: .
CDR3: CASSLGQSSYEQYF
DNA: TGCGCCAGCAGCTTGGGACAGAGCTCCTACGAGCAGTACTTC

size: .
J: TRBJ2-7
V: TRBV28
D: .
CDR3: CASSSQEYRYEQYF
DNA: TGTGCCAGCAGTTCTCAGGAATATCGCTACGAGCAGTACTTC

size: .
J: TRBJ1-6
V: TRBV19
D: .
CDR3: CASSPIQGPSSPLHF
DNA: TGTGCCAGTAGTCCTATACAGGGACCGAGTTCACCCCTCCACTTT

size: once
J: TRBJ2-1
V: TRBV10-3
D: TRBD1
CDR3: CATGDRVHQTEQFF
DNA: TGTGCCACCGGGGACAGGGTACATCAAACTGAGCAGTTCTTC